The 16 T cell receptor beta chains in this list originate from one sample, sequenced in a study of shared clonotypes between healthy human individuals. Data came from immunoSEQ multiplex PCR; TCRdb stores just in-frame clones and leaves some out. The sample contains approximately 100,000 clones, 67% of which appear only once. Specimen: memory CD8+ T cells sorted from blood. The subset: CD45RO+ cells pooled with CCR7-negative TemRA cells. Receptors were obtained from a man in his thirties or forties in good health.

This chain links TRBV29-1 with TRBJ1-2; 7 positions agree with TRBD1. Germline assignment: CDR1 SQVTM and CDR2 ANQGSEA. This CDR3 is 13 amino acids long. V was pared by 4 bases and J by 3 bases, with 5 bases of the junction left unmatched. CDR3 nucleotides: TGCAGCGTTGGCATAGGGGGCGACTATGGCTACACCTTC. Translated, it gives CSVGIGGDYGYTF.

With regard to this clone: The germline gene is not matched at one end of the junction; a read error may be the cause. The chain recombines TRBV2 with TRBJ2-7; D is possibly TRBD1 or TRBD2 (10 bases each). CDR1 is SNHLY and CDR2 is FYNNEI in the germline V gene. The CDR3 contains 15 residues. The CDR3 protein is CASRTGQGDGTSDFF. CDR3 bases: TGTGCCAGCAGGACCGGACAGGGGGACGGGACTAGCGACTTTTTC.

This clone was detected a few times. CDR3 coding DNA: TGTGCCAGCAGCATTAGGGGGGGGAGCAATCAGCCCCAGCATTTT. Its translation is CASSIRGGSNQPQHF. This chain links TRBV7-2 with TRBJ1-5; weak D call: TRBD1 (6 bases). The CDR3 is 15 residues long. V lost 5 bases, J lost 1 base, and 12 bases lay in between. Germline loops: CDR1 SGHTA, CDR2 FQGNSA. Together with reference TRBV7-2 and TRBJ1-5, the CDR3 gives the full variable domain: GAGVSQSPSNKVTEKGKDVELRCDPISGHTALYWYRQSLGQGLEFLIYFQGNSAPDKSGLPSDRFSAERTGGSVSTLTIQRTQQEDSAVYLCASSIRGGSNQPQHFGDGTRLSIL.

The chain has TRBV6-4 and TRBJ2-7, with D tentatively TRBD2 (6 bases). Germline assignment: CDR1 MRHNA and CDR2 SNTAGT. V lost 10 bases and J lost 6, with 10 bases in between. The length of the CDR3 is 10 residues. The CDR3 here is CAKRGFEQYF. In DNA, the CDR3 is TGTGCCAAACGGGGGTTCGAGCAGTACTTC.

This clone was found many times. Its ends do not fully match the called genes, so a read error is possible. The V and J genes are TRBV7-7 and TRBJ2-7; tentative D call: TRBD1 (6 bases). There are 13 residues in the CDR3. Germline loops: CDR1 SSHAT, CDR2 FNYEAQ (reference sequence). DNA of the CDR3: TGTGCTAGCAGCTTACAACAGGGCGCCGAACAGTACTTC. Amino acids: CASSLQQGAEQYF.

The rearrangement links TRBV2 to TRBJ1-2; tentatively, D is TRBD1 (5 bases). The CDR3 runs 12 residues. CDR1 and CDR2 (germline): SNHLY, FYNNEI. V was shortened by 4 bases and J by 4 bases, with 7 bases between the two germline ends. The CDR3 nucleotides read TGTGCCAGCAGTGCAGACAGCTATGGCTACACCTTC. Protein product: CASSADSYGYTF.

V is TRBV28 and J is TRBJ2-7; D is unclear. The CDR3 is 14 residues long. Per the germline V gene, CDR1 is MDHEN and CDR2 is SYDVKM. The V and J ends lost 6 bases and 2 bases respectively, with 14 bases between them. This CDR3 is CASSPSHRAYEQYF. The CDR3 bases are TGTGCCAGCAGCCCATCCCACCGTGCCTACGAGCAGTACTTC.

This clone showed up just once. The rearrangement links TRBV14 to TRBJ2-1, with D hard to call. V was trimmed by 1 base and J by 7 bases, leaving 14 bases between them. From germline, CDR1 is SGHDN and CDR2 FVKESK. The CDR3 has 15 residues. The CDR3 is CASSQGLHPTNEQFF. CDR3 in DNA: TGTGCCAGCAGCCAAGGCCTCCACCCCACAAATGAGCAGTTCTTC.

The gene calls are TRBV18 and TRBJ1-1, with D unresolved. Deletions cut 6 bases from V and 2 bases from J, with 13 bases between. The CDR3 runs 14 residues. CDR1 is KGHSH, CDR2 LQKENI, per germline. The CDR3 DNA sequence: TGTGCCAGCTCGCTCTCGGGGTTCAACACTGAAGCTTTCTTT. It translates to CASSLSGFNTEAFF.

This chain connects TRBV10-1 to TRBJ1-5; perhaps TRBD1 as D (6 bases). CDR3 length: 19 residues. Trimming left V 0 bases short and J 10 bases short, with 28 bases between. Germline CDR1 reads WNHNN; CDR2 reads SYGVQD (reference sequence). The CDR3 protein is CASSESGDGFPGDHSPQHF. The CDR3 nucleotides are TGCGCCAGCAGTGAGTCAGGGGACGGATTCCCAGGGGATCACAGTCCCCAGCATTTT.

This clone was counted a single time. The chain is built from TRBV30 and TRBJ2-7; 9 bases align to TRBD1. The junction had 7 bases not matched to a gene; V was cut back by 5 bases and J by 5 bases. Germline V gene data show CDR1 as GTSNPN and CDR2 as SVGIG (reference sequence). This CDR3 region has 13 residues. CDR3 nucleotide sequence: TGTGCCTGGCATGGACAGGGGCTCAACGAGCAGTACTTC. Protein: CAWHGQGLNEQYF.

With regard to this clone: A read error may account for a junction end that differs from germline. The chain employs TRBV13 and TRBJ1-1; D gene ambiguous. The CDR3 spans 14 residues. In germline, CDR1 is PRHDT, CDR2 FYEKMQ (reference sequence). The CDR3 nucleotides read TGTGCCAGCACCTTAGTCTTGGGGAACACTGAAGCTTTCTTT. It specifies CASTLVLGNTEAFF.

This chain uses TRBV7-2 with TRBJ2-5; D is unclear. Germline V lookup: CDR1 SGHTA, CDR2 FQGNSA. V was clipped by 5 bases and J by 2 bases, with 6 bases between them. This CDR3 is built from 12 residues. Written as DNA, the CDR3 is TGTGCCAGCAGCCCACTTCAAGAGACCCAGTACTTC. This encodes CASSPLQETQYF.

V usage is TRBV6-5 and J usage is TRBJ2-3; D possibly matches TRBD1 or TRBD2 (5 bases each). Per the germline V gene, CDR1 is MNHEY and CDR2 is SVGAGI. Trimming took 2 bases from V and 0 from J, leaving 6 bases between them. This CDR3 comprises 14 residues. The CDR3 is CASSYGGSTDTQYF. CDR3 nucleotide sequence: TGTGCCAGCAGTTACGGGGGAAGCACAGATACGCAGTATTTT.

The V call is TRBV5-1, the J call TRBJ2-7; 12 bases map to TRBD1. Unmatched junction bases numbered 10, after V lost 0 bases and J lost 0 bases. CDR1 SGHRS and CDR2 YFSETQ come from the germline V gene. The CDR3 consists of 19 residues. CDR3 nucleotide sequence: TGCGCCAGCAGCTTGGGTGGGACAGGGGGCACTCTGAGCTCCTACGAGCAGTACTTC. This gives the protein CASSLGGTGGTLSSYEQYF.

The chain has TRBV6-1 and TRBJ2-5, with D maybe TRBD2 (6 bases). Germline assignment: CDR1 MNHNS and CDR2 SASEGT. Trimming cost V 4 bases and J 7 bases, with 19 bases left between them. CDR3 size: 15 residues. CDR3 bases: TGTGCCAGCAGTGCAACAGGCGGGAATCGATGGACCCAGTACTTC. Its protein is CASSATGGNRWTQYF.